Given below is one TCR beta chain in context. The sample belongs to a study of T cell changes during pregnancy in multiple sclerosis. Looked up from germline, CDR1 is SGHAT and CDR2 is FQNNGV. This CDR3 has 12 residues. The V gene lost 2 bases and the J gene lost 8 bases, with 9 bases spanning the gap. Here immunoSEQ multiplex PCR was the method, and the copy in TCRdb shows in-frame clones only, minus some. Counted here are around 70,000 clones, 91% occurring once; the ten biggest clones make up roughly 0.85%. The sequence was collected from a female donor with multiple sclerosis, enrolled in a pregnancy study. The material sequenced was peripheral blood, taken in the second trimester of pregnancy. The rearrangement uses TRBV11-2 and TRBJ1-1; possible D gene TRBD1, 6 bases. Here the CDR3 DNA reads TGTGCCAGCAGCTTACAGGGGCTAGAAGCTTTCTTT. As protein: CASSLQGLEAFF.